Shown below are 24 T cell receptor beta chains from a single sample sequenced in a study of blood T cell repertoires in COVID-19. The protocol was immunoSEQ multiplex PCR, while the TCRdb copy is restricted to in-frame clones and leaves out a portion. The sample lists approximately 300,000 clones, around 88% occurring once. Material for sequencing was peripheral blood. The receptors were gathered from a woman between 50 and 59 years old with acute or convalescent COVID-19.

The chain has TRBV6-2 or TRBV6-3 and TRBJ2-1; 13 bases match TRBD2. The CDR3 runs to 17 residues. The germline V gene has CDR1 MNHEY and CDR2 SVGEGT. Trimming removed 2 bases from V and 6 bases from J; junction bases left unmatched: 7. The CDR3 bases are TGTGCCAGCAGTTACGGGACTAGCGGGAAGGGTGGCAATGAGCAGTTCTTC. Translating it yields CASSYGTSGKGGNEQFF.

This clone was recorded once. The rearrangement links TRBV29-1 to TRBJ1-1, with 10 positions matching TRBD1. CDR1 and CDR2 (germline): SQVTM, ANQGSEA. V shed 7 bases, J shed 3 bases, and the junction held 11 bases outside the gene matches. This CDR3 has 15 residues. In DNA, the CDR3 is TGCAGCGCCGAGGGACAGGGGCCTATTTACACTGAAGCTTTCTTT. It specifies CSAEGQGPIYTEAFF.

This clone appeared a single time. The chain joins TRBV10-3 to TRBJ1-5; D gene uncertain. CDR1 is ENHRY, CDR2 SYGVKD, per germline. V was cut by 3 bases and J by 3 bases, with 6 bases left in between. The length of the CDR3 is 13 residues. The chain's CDR3 is CAISEQNNQPQHF. CDR3 coding DNA: TGTGCCATCAGTGAACAGAACAATCAGCCCCAGCATTTT.

The chain couples TRBV27 to TRBJ2-3, with 9 bases aligning to TRBD2. This CDR3 is 18 amino acids long. V lost 3 bases and J lost 4; bases outside the gene matches: 14. CDR1 MNHEY and CDR2 SMNVEV come from the germline V gene (reference sequence). This CDR3 reads CASSLLPPSGKVADTQYF. The CDR3 DNA reads TGTGCCAGCAGTTTGCTCCCACCTAGCGGGAAAGTGGCAGATACGCAGTATTTT.

This clone has a handful of counts. The J gene is TRBJ1-3, the V gene TRBV5-1; 7 bases map to TRBD1. Germline CDR1 is SGHRS and CDR2 is YFSETQ. The CDR3 extends over 15 amino acids. V was clipped by 3 bases and J by 0 bases; unmatched bases: 3. The DNA for the CDR3 is TGCGCCAGCAGCTCCCGGACAGGCTCTGGAAACACCATATATTTT. This encodes CASSSRTGSGNTIYF.

The CDR3 region is CASTPGGSPNTGELFF. The CDR3 region has the DNA TGTGCCAGCACCCCGGGGGGGTCCCCTAACACCGGGGAGCTGTTTTTT. The chain combines TRBV27 with TRBJ2-2, with 8 positions matching TRBD2. The length of the CDR3 is 16 residues. J was trimmed by 2 bases and V by 7 bases; bases with no gene match: 9. Germline CDR1 is MNHEY and CDR2 is SMNVEV (reference sequence).

This clone was seen a few times. J is TRBJ1-2 and V is TRBV19; tentatively, D is TRBD1 (6 bases). V lost 4 bases and J lost 11, with 26 bases in between. The CDR3 is made up of 16 amino acids. CDR1 and CDR2 (germline): LNHDA, SQIVND (reference sequence). CDR3: CASSNYGSFSDSPYTF. CDR3 DNA sequence: TGTGCCAGTAGTAACTATGGTTCGTTTTCGGACAGTCCATACACCTTC. The complete variable domain, with remaining parts taken from reference TRBV19 and TRBJ1-2, reads DGGITQSPKYLFRKEGQNVTLSCEQNLNHDAMYWYRQDPGQGLRLIYYSQIVNDFQKGDIAEGYSVSREKKESFPLTVTSAQKNPTAFYLCASSNYGSFSDSPYTFGSGTRLTVV.

This clone was seen a handful of times. The rearrangement joins TRBV9 to TRBJ2-3, with 10 bases matching TRBD1. Germline V gene data show CDR1 as SGDLS and CDR2 as YYNGEE. J gave up 4 bases and V 4 bases, and 6 bases lay outside the gene matches. The CDR3 loop spans 15 amino acids. CDR3 nucleotides: TGTGCCAGCAGCCCCCGGACAGGGGGAGCAGATACGCAGTATTTT. Translation gives CASSPRTGGADTQYF.

V and J are TRBV7-9 and TRBJ1-1; D is unresolved. The CDR3 contains 14 residues. From germline, CDR1 is SEHNR and CDR2 FQNEAQ (reference sequence). V was pared by 7 bases and J by 0 bases, with 12 bases between. In DNA, the CDR3 is TGTGCCAGCACAACTAGTGGGGTGAACACTGAAGCTTTCTTT. This gives the protein CASTTSGVNTEAFF.

The chain is built from TRBV2 and TRBJ1-4; D is perhaps TRBD1 (6 bases). Per germline, CDR1 SNHLY and CDR2 FYNNEI. The V end was cut by 8 bases, the J end by 0 bases, with 13 bases between. This CDR3 comprises 15 residues. The CDR3 DNA is TGTGCCAGCTGTTGTCGGACAGCAACTAATGAAAAACTGTTTTTT. Translation: CASCCRTATNEKLFF.

The chain recombines TRBV4-3 with TRBJ2-2; TRBD1 is a possible D gene (5 bases). The V gene lost 5 bases and the J gene lost 2 bases, with 9 bases spanning the gap. The germline V gene has CDR1 LGHNA and CDR2 YSLEER. The CDR3 consists of 14 residues. The DNA of the CDR3 is TGCGCCAGCAGCTGGACACCTAACACCGGGGAGCTGTTTTTT. It translates to CASSWTPNTGELFF.

CDR3 coding DNA: TGTGCCAGCAGCAGTCACAGGGGTGCGGCGGGAAACACTGAAGCTTTCTTT. Translating gives CASSSHRGAAGNTEAFF. This chain links TRBV9 with TRBJ1-1, with 7 bases matching TRBD1. The CDR3 has 17 amino acids. Germline CDR1 is SGDLS and CDR2 is YYNGEE. Trimming took 4 bases from V and 2 from J; bases not matched to a gene: 14.

The chain links TRBV6-2 or TRBV6-3 to TRBJ2-2; possible D gene TRBD1, 5 bases. The CDR3 spans 18 residues. Germline V gene lookup returns CDR1 MNHEY and CDR2 SVGEGT. V lost 2 bases and J 4 bases, leaving 20 bases between the germline ends. The CDR3 coding sequence is TGTGCCAGCAGTTACCCCTCCGCTGGGGCGGTGGTCACCGGGGAGCTGTTTTTT. It is translated as CASSYPSAGAVVTGELFF.

This clone was observed a few times. This rearrangement joins TRBV12-3 or TRBV12-4 to TRBJ2-1, with D possibly TRBD1 on 5 matching bases. The CDR3 covers 13 residues. V was clipped by 6 bases and J by 6 bases, with 12 bases between them. The CDR3 coding sequence is TGTGCCAGCAGCTTGCAGGGCGTCAATGAGCAGTTCTTC. The encoded protein is CASSLQGVNEQFF.

The V and J genes are TRBV2 and TRBJ2-7; 12 positions match TRBD2. Per germline, CDR1 SNHLY and CDR2 FYNNEI. This CDR3 has 14 residues. V trimming: 8 bases; J trimming: 6 bases; junction bases outside the gene matches: 8. The CDR3 DNA reads TGTGCCAGCCGTGGACTAGCGGGGCCGAGCGAGCAGTACGTC. It encodes CASRGLAGPSEQYV.

V usage is TRBV3-1 (or the pseudogene TRBV3-2) and J usage is TRBJ1-4; TRBD1 agrees at 10 bases. This CDR3 is built from 16 residues. Per germline, CDR1 LGHDT and CDR2 YNNKEL (reference sequence). The V segment lost 4 bases and the J segment 0 bases; nucleotides outside the gene matches: 2. The CDR3 loop reads CASSRGTGATNEKLFF. DNA of the CDR3: TGTGCCAGCAGCCGTGGGACAGGGGCAACTAATGAAAAACTGTTTTTT.

This clone was detected only a few times. V and J are TRBV5-1 and TRBJ2-2, with 10 bases matching TRBD2. V trimming: 4 bases; J trimming: 3 bases; junction bases outside the gene matches: 6. Germline CDR1 SGHRS, CDR2 YFSETQ. This CDR3 has 16 residues. Written as DNA, the CDR3 is TGCGCCAGCAGCCACAGCGGGGGGGCGGACACCGGGGAGCTGTTTTTT. This gives the protein CASSHSGGADTGELFF.

The V call is TRBV7-9, the J call TRBJ1-4; no clear D. From germline, CDR1 is SEHNR and CDR2 FQNEAQ (reference sequence). The length of the CDR3 is 12 residues. V lost 5 bases to trimming and J lost 10 bases, with 11 bases between them. Here the CDR3 reads CASSPPERKLFF. The CDR3 nucleotides are TGTGCCAGCAGCCCGCCCGAGCGAAAACTGTTTTTT.

The chain recombines TRBV9 with TRBJ1-1; D not certain. The ends were cut back, 4 bases at V and 3 bases at J, with 19 bases in the middle. CDR1 and CDR2 from the germline V gene are SGDLS and YYNGEE. The CDR3 has 16 residues. The CDR3, as DNA: TGTGCCAGCAGCACAAATACGGGAGCAACAGACACTGAAGCTTTCTTT. The encoded protein is CASSTNTGATDTEAFF.

The V and J genes are TRBV30 and TRBJ1-2; 10 bases fit TRBD1. CDR3 length: 12 residues. V lost 5 bases and J lost 8; bases outside the gene matches: 5. Germline V gives CDR1 GTSNPN, CDR2 SVGIG (reference sequence). The CDR3 reads CAWGTGAGGYTF. The CDR3 DNA reads as TGTGCCTGGGGGACAGGGGCGGGGGGCTACACCTTC.

This chain uses TRBV2 with TRBJ1-1; D might be TRBD1 (6 bases). The V gene lost 5 bases and the J gene lost 2 bases, with 18 bases spanning the gap. CDR1 is SNHLY, CDR2 FYNNEI, per germline. This CDR3 contains 16 residues. CDR3 protein: CASSRESGVRNTEAFF. CDR3 coding DNA: TGTGCCAGCAGTCGAGAGTCAGGGGTGAGAAACACTGAAGCTTTCTTT.

The chain carries TRBV10-3 and TRBJ2-1, with a tentative D call TRBD1 (6 bases). Trimming took 0 bases from V and 4 from J, leaving 13 bases between them. In germline, CDR1 is ENHRY, CDR2 SYGVKD. CDR3 size: 16 residues. CDR3 bases: TGTGCCATCAGTGAGTCGGGGGCCAGTATATACAATGAGCAGTTCTTC. Translation gives CAISESGASIYNEQFF.

The V call is TRBV4-3, the J call TRBJ2-3, with D possibly TRBD2 on 6 matching bases. CDR1 and CDR2 from the germline V gene are LGHNA and YSLEER. This CDR3 has 16 residues. Trimming shortened V by 1 base and J by 4 bases, and 15 bases separated the two germline ends. Here the CDR3 DNA reads TGCGCCAGCAGCCAAGTGACGGGAGTAGGGGCAGATACGCAGTATTTT. Protein product: CASSQVTGVGADTQYF.

The chain joins TRBV27 to TRBJ2-7, with 8 bases identical to TRBD1. The CDR3 spans 15 residues. The germline V gene encodes CDR1 MNHEY and CDR2 SMNVEV (reference sequence). After removal of 2 bases from V and 0 bases from J, the junction contained 3 bases not matched to a gene. CDR3 sequence: CASSLRQGSSYEQYV. The CDR3 region has the DNA TGTGCCAGCAGTTTACGACAGGGGAGCTCCTACGAGCAGTACGTC.